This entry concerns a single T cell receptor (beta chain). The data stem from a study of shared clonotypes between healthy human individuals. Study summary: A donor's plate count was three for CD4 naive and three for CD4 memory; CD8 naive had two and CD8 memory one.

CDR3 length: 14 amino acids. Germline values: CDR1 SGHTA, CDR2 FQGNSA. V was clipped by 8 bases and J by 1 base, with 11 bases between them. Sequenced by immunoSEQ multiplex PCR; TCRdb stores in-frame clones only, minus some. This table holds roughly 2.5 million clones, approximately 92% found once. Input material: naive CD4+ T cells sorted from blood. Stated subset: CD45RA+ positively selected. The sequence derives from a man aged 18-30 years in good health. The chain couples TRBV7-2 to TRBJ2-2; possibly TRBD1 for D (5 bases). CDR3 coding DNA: TGTGCCAGCCGCCTACAGGAGAACACCGGGGAGCTGTTTTTT. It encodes CASRLQENTGELFF.